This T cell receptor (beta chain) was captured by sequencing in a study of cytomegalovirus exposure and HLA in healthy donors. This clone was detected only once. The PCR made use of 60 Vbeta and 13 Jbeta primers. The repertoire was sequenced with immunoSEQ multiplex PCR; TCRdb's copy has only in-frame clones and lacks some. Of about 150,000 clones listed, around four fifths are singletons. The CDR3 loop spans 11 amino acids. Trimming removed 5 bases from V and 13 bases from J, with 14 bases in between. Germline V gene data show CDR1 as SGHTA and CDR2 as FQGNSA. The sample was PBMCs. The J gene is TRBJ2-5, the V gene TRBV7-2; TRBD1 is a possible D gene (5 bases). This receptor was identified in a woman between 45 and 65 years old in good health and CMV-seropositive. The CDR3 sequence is CASSQSTVRYF. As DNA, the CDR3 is TGTGCCAGCAGCCAATCGACAGTTCGGTACTTC. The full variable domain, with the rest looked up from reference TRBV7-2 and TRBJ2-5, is GAGVSQSPSNKVTEKGKDVELRCDPISGHTALYWYRQSLGQGLEFLIYFQGNSAPDKSGLPSDRFSAERTGGSVSTLTIQRTQQEDSAVYLCASSQSTVRYFGPGTRLLVL.